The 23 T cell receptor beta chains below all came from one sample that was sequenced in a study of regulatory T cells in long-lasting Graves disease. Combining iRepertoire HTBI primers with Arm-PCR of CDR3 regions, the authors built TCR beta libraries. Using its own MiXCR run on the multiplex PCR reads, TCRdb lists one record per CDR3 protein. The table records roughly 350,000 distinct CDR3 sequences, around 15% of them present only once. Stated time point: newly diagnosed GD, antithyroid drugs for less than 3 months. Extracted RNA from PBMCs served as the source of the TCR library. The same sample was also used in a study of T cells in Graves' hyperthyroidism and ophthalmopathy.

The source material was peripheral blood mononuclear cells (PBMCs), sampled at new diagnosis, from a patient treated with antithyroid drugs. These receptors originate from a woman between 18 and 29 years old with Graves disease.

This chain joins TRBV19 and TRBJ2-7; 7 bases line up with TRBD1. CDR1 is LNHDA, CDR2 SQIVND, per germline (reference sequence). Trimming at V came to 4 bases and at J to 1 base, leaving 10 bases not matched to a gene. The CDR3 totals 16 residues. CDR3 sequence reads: CASSRSSSGQSYEQYF. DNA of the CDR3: TGTGCCAGTAGTAGGTCAAGTTCGGGACAGTCCTACGAGCAGTACTTC.

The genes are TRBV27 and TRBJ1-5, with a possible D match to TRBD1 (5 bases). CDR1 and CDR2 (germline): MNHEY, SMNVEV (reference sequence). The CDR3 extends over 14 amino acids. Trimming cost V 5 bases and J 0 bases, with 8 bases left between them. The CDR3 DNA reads TGTGCCAGCAGTCCCGGACATAGCAATCAGCCCCAGCATTTT. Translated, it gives CASSPGHSNQPQHF.

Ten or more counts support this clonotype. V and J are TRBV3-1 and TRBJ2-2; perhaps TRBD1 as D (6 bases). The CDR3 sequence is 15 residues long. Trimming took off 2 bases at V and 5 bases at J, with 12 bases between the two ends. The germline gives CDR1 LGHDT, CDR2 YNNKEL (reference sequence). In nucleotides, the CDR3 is TGTGCCAGCAGCCAAAGGTCAGGGGTTACCGGGGAGCTGTTTTTT. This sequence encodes CASSQRSGVTGELFF.

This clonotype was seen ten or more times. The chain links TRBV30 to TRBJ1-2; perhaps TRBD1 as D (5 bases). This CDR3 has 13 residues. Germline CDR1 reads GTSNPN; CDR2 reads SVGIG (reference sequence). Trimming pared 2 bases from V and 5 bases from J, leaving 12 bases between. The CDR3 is CAWSRGSEYGYTF. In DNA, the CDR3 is TGTGCCTGGAGTCGGGGCAGCGAGTATGGCTACACCTTC.

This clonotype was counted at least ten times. The chain's CDR3 is CASSRRDRPYEQYF. The CDR3 DNA reads TGCGCCAGCAGCCGAAGGGACAGACCCTACGAGCAGTACTTC. The chain links TRBV5-1 to TRBJ2-7, with 7 nucleotides matching TRBD1. The CDR3 is 14 residues long. CDR1 and CDR2 from the germline V gene are SGHRS and YFSETQ. V shed 4 bases, J shed 2 bases, and the junction held 6 bases outside the gene matches.

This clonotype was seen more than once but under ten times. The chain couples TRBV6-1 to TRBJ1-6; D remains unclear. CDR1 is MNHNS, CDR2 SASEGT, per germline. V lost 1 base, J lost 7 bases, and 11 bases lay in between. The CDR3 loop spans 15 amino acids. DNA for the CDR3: TGTGCCAGCAGTGAAGTACCACAGAAGAATTCACCCCTCCACTTT. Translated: CASSEVPQKNSPLHF.

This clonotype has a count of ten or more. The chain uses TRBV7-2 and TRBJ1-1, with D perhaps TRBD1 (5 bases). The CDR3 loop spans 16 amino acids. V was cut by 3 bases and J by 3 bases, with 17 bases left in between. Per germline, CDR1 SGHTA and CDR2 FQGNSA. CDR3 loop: CASSFYPISRDTEAFF. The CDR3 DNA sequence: TGTGCCAGCAGCTTTTACCCCATCTCCAGGGACACTGAAGCTTTCTTT.

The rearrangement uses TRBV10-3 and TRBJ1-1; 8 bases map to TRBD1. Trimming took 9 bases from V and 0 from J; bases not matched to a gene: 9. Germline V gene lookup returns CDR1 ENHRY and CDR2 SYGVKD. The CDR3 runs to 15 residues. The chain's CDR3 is CAITPGTGMNTEAFF. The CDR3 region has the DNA TGTGCCATTACGCCGGGGACAGGAATGAACACTGAAGCTTTCTTT.

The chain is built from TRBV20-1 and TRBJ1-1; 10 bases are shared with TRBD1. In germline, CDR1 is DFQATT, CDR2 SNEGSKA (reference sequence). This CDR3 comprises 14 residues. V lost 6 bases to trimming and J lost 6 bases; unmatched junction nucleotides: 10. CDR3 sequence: CSADTTGTGAEAFF. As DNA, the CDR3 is TGCAGTGCCGATACGACCGGGACAGGGGCTGAAGCTTTCTTT.

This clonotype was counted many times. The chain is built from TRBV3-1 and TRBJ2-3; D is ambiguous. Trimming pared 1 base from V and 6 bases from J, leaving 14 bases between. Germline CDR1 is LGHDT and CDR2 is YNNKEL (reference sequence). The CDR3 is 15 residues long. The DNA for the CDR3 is TGTGCCAGCAGCCAAGGGCCAACGAGGTCGGATACGCAGTATTTT. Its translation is CASSQGPTRSDTQYF.

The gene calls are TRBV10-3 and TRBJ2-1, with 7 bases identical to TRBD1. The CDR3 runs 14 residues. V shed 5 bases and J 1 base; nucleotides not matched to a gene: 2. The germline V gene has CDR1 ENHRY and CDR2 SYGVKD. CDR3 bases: TGTGCCATCAGTCGACAGGGTTCCTACAATGAGCAGTTCTTC. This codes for CAISRQGSYNEQFF.

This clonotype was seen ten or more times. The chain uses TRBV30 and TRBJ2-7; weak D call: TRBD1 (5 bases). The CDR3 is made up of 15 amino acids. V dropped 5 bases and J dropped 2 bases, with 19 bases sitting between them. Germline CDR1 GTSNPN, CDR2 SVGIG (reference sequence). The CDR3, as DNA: TGTGCCTGGGGGTCACAGGTCTTAGGCGCCTACGAGCAGTACTTC. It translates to CAWGSQVLGAYEQYF. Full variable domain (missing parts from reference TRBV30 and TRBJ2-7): SQTIHQWPATLVQPVGSPLSLECTVEGTSNPNLYWYRQAAGRGLQLLFYSVGIGQISSEVPQNLSASRPQDRQFILSSKKLLLSDSGFYLCAWGSQVLGAYEQYFGPGTRLTVT.

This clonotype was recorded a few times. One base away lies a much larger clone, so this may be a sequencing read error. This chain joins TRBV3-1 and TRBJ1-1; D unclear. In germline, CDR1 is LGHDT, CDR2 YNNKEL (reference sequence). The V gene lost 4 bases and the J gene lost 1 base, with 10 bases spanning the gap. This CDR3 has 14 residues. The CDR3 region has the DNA TGTGCCAGCAGCCGAGAGTACGAGAACACTGAAGCTTTCTTT. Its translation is CASSREYENTEAFF.

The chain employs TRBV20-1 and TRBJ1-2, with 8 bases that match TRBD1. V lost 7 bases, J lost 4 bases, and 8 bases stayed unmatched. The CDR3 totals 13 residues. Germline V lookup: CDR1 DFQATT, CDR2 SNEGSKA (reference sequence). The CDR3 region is CSGSDRGTYGYTF. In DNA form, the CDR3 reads TGCAGTGGGTCTGACAGGGGAACCTATGGCTACACCTTC.

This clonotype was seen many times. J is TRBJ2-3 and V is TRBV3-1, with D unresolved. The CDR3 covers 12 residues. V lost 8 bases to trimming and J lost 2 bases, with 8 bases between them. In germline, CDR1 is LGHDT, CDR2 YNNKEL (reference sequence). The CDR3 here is CASSPYTDTQYF. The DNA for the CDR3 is TGTGCCAGCTCACCCTACACAGATACGCAGTATTTT.

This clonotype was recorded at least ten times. The CDR3 loop reads CASSPAGVAGGGNEQFF. For the CDR3, the DNA is TGTGCCAGCAGCCCCGCGGGGGTAGCGGGGGGAGGTAATGAGCAGTTCTTC. This chain connects TRBV3-1 to TRBJ2-1; 10 bases agree with TRBD2. Losses at the gene ends were 4 bases for V and 7 bases for J; bases not matched to a gene: 13. The CDR3 spans 17 residues. Per the germline V gene, CDR1 is LGHDT and CDR2 is YNNKEL (reference sequence).

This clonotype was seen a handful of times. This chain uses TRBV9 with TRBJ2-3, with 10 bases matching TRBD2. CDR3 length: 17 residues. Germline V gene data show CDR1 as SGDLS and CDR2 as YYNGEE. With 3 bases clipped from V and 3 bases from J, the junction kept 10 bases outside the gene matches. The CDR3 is CASSDPIASGSTDTQYF. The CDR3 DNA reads TGTGCCAGCAGCGATCCTATAGCTAGCGGGAGTACAGATACGCAGTATTTT.

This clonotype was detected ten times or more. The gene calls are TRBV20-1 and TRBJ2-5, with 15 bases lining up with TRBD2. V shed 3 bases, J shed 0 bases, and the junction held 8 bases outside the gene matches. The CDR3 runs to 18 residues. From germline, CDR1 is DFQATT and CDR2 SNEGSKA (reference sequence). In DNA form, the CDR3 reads TGCAGTGCTAGCGGTCGGACTAGCGGGGGGGCCAACCAAGAGACCCAGTACTTC. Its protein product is CSASGRTSGGANQETQYF.

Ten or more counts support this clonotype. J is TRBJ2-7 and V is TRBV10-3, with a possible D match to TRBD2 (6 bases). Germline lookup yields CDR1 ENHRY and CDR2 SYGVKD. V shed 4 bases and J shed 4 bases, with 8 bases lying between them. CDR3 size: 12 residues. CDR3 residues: CAISVGGYEQYF. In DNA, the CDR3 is TGTGCCATCAGTGTGGGGGGTTACGAGCAGTACTTC.

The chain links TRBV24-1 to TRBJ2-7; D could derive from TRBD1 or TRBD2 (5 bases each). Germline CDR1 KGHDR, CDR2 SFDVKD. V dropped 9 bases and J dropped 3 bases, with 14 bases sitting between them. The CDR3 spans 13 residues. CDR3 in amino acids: CATAGAPLYEQYF. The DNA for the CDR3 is TGTGCCACCGCCGGGGCTCCCCTCTACGAGCAGTACTTC.

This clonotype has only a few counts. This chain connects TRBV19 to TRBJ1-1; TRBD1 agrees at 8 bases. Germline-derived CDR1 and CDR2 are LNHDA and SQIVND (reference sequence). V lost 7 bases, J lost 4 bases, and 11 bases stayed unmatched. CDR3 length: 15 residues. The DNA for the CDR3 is TGTGCCAGTAAGTCGGCAGGGGGCTTGTCCACTGAAGCTTTCTTT. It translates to CASKSAGGLSTEAFF.

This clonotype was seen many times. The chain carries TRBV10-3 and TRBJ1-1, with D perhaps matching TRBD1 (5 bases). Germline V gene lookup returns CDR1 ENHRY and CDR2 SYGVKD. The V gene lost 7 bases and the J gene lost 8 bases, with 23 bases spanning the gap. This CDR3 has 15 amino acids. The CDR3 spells CAITPSEDGGREAFF. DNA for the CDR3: TGTGCCATCACCCCCTCGGAGGACGGGGGACGGGAAGCTTTCTTT.

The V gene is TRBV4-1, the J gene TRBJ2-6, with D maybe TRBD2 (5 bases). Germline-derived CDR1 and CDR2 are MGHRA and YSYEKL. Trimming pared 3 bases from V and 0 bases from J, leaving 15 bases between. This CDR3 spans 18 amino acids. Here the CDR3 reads CASSHLPSRGSGANVLTF. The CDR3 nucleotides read TGCGCCAGCAGCCACCTTCCGAGTCGGGGCTCTGGGGCCAACGTCCTGACTTTC.